Shown below are 19 T cell receptor beta chains from a single sample sequenced in a study of prognosis after radiotherapy for stage I lung cancer. Genomic DNA served as the source from which two-round multiplex PCR generated TCR beta CDR3 amplicons. Primers targeting each individual TRBV and TRBJ gene were applied in first-round PCR. MiXCR, run by TCRdb on the multiplex PCR reads, gives a single entry per CDR3 protein. Among tens of thousands of distinct CDR3 sequences listed, approximately 39% were seen once. Sequenced here: PBMCs, sampled before or after stereotactic body radiation therapy (not recorded which). The receptors were sampled from a donor aged 50 or older with non-small cell lung cancer.

This clonotype was seen at least ten times. The genes are TRBV5-6 and TRBJ2-3; D perhaps matches TRBD1 (6 bases). V dropped 1 base and J dropped 2 bases, with 14 bases sitting between them. The CDR3 spans 16 residues. Germline V gene data show CDR1 as SGHDT and CDR2 as YYEEEE. For the CDR3, the DNA is TGTGCCAGCAGCTTGACGGGACAAGTACTCACAGATACGCAGTATTTT. This translates into CASSLTGQVLTDTQYF.

This clonotype was seen many times. The CDR3 DNA sequence: TGTGCCAGCAGCCCAAATCAGGGGGCGAGACGCAATCAGCCCCAGCATTTT. Protein: CASSPNQGARRNQPQHF. The chain employs TRBV27 and TRBJ1-5, with TRBD1 matching 8 bases. Germline-derived CDR1 and CDR2 are MNHEY and SMNVEV (reference sequence). J was trimmed by 2 bases and V by 6 bases; bases with no gene match: 12. The CDR3 runs to 17 residues.

This chain links TRBV11-2 with TRBJ1-2; D unresolved. The germline V gene has CDR1 SGHAT and CDR2 FQNNGV. The CDR3 loop spans 13 amino acids. Trimming took 3 bases from V and 7 from J, leaving 12 bases between them. The CDR3 sequence: CASSLGPSSGYTF. The CDR3 coding sequence is TGTGCCAGCAGCTTGGGTCCCAGTTCTGGCTACACCTTC.

This clonotype was found many times. This sequence joins TRBV5-1 and TRBJ2-7; D unclear. Germline values: CDR1 SGHRS, CDR2 YFSETQ. The CDR3 is 13 amino acids. V shed 0 bases and J shed 5 bases, with 9 bases lying between them. In nucleotides, the CDR3 is TGCGCCAGCAGCTTGGTGCTGTTCGACGAGCAGTACTTC. Its protein product is CASSLVLFDEQYF.

This clonotype was detected many times. This chain links TRBV4-2 with TRBJ2-1; D gene unclear. Per germline, CDR1 LGHNA and CDR2 YNFKEQ. Trimming stripped 0 bases from V and 3 bases from J, with 15 bases between. The CDR3 spans 17 residues. Written as DNA, the CDR3 is TGTGCCAGCAGCCAAGAGCAAACTGGTTTAATCTACAATGAGCAGTTCTTC. Amino acids: CASSQEQTGLIYNEQFF.

This clonotype was seen once. The chain joins TRBV15 to TRBJ2-7; 7 bases align to TRBD2. Germline CDR1 LNHNV, CDR2 YYDKDF (reference sequence). V gave up 0 bases and J gave up 3 bases; unmatched junction bases: 2. This CDR3 comprises 14 residues. Here the CDR3 DNA reads TGTGCCACCAGCAGAGAGGGAGGGGACTACGAGCAGTACTTC. Its protein product is CATSREGGDYEQYF. The variable domain in full, completed from reference TRBV15 and TRBJ2-7, reads DAMVIQNPRYQVTQFGKPVTLSCSQTLNHNVMYWYQQKSSQAPKLLFHYYDKDFNNEADTPDNFQSRRPNTSFCFLDIRSPGLGDTAMYLCATSREGGDYEQYFGPGTRLTVT.

The rearrangement uses TRBV12-3 or TRBV12-4 and TRBJ2-7; D remains ambiguous. The length of the CDR3 is 16 residues. V lost 5 bases to trimming and J lost 7 bases, with 24 bases between them. CDR3 nucleotides: TGTGCCAGCAGTCCCCCGCTGTTTTTAGCCTTGGGTGAGCAGTACTTC. Amino acid sequence: CASSPPLFLALGEQYF.

In this sample, this clonotype turned up a few times. At one of its ends the junction is not consistent with the germline gene, which may arise from a read error. The V call is TRBV6-2 or TRBV6-3, the J call TRBJ1-5; TRBD1 might be the D (5 bases). CDR3 length equals 17 residues. The V gene's germline CDR1 is MNHEY and CDR2 SVGEGT. CDR3 sequence (DNA): TGTGCCAGCAAAGGTTTTTTGGGGCGGGCCAGGGATCATCCCCAGCATTTT. As protein: CASKGFLGRARDHPQHF.

There are many counts of this clonotype. V and J are TRBV19 and TRBJ1-5, with D possibly TRBD1 on 5 matching bases. CDR1 is LNHDA, CDR2 SQIVND, per germline (reference sequence). V was pared by 6 bases and J by 3 bases, with 12 bases between. There are 14 residues in the CDR3. The CDR3 protein is CASRGQGTNQPQHF. The CDR3, as DNA: TGTGCCAGTAGAGGGCAGGGAACCAATCAGCCCCAGCATTTT.

Concerning this clonotype itself: A far larger clone lies a single base away; this is likely a read error. The chain carries TRBV6-4 and TRBJ2-2; 7 positions match TRBD2. Germline assignment: CDR1 MRHNA and CDR2 SNTAGT. V lost 7 bases to trimming and J lost 5 bases; unmatched junction nucleotides: 13. The CDR3 runs 16 residues. The CDR3 bases are TGTGCCAGCATCTTCAGTACCTGGGGAGGGACCGGGGAGCTGTTTTTT. The encoded protein is CASIFSTWGGTGELFF.

The rearrangement joins TRBV28 to TRBJ2-3; D remains unclear. Trimming cost V 4 bases and J 3 bases, with 5 bases left between them. Germline V gives CDR1 MDHEN, CDR2 SYDVKM. This CDR3 comprises 12 residues. CDR3 DNA sequence: TGTGCCAGCAGTTCAACGACAGATACGCAGTATTTT. Protein: CASSSTTDTQYF.

This clonotype was observed many times. The chain employs TRBV28 and TRBJ2-7, with 8 bases that match TRBD1. Germline V CDR1 and CDR2: MDHEN, SYDVKM. CDR3 length: 14 amino acids. V gave up 6 bases and J gave up 3 bases; unmatched junction bases: 7. The CDR3 nucleotides read TGTGCCAGCAGAGGACAGGGTAAACTCTACGAGCAGTACTTC. Translated: CASRGQGKLYEQYF.

In DNA form, the CDR3 reads TGTGCCAGCAGCCCTGGACTAGCGAGGGGATCCGGGGAGCTGTTTTTT. This encodes CASSPGLARGSGELFF. J is TRBJ2-2 and V is TRBV7-3; 9 nucleotides match TRBD2. The CDR3 sequence is 16 residues long. V gave up 5 bases and J gave up 6 bases; unmatched junction bases: 10. The germline V gene encodes CDR1 SGHTA and CDR2 FQGTGA. Combining the CDR3 with reference TRBV7-3 and TRBJ2-2 gives the whole variable domain GAGVSQTPSNKVTEKGKYVELRCDPISGHTALYWYRQSLGQGPEFLIYFQGTGAADDSGLPNDRFFAVRPEGSVSTLKIQRTERGDSAVYLCASSPGLARGSGELFFGEGSRLTVL.

The rearrangement joins TRBV5-1 to TRBJ2-3; 8 bases fit TRBD2. CDR3 length: 14 amino acids. Germline CDR1 SGHRS, CDR2 YFSETQ. V lost 4 bases and J lost 6; bases outside the gene matches: 7. CDR3 sequence (DNA): TGCGCCAGCAGCAGACCTAGCGGGCGGGATACGCAGTATTTT. Its protein product is CASSRPSGRDTQYF.

There are a few counts of this clonotype. A far larger clone is only one base removed, so a read error is likely. The rearrangement uses TRBV6-1 and TRBJ2-7; 7 nucleotides line up with TRBD2. The last part of the DNA fits TRBJ2-5 better; the J call may be wrong. The length of the CDR3 is 16 residues. Germline CDR1 is MNHNS and CDR2 is SASEGT. The DNA of the CDR3 is TGTGCCAGCAGTCTAGCCCATGGACTAGTAACAGAGACCCAGTACTTC. This sequence encodes CASSLAHGLVTETQYF.

In its sample, this clonotype was seen a few times. A read error is the likely source, as a far larger clone sits one nucleotide away. The J gene is TRBJ2-1, the V gene TRBV6-1, with 11 bases aligning to TRBD2. Germline-derived CDR1 and CDR2 are MNHNS and SASEGT. The CDR3 covers 18 residues. V lost 7 bases to trimming and J lost 0 bases; unmatched junction nucleotides: 11. The CDR3, as DNA: TGTGCCAGCATCACCGGAGGACTAGCGGGCAGCTCCTACAATGAGCAGTTCTTC. The encoded protein is CASITGGLAGSSYNEQFF.

This clonotype occurred many times. This chain uses TRBV7-3 with TRBJ2-5, with D perhaps assigned TRBD1 or TRBD2 (7 bases each). V dropped 4 bases and J dropped 2 bases, with 14 bases sitting between them. Germline CDR1 is SGHTA and CDR2 is FQGTGA. The CDR3 is 15 amino acids. Here the CDR3 DNA reads TGTGCCAGCAGCTCGGCAGGGGGGGGACAAGAGACCCAGTACTTC. This translates into CASSSAGGGQETQYF.

This clonotype was seen at least ten times. The J gene is TRBJ2-3, the V gene TRBV4-3, with a possible D match to TRBD1 (5 bases). V lost 4 bases to trimming and J lost 4 bases, with 12 bases between them. From germline, CDR1 is LGHNA and CDR2 YSLEER. This CDR3 contains 14 residues. The CDR3 DNA sequence: TGCGCCAGCAGCCTAGGTGGGGCTGCAGATACGCAGTATTTT. It translates to CASSLGGAADTQYF.

J is TRBJ2-7 and V is TRBV5-1; 10 bases are shared with TRBD2. Trimming removed 4 bases from V and 3 bases from J; junction bases left unmatched: 7. The CDR3 totals 15 residues. The germline CDR1 and CDR2 sequences are SGHRS and YFSETQ. CDR3 nucleotides: TGCGCCAGCAGCCAACTAGCGGGGCCCAACTACGAGCAGTACTTC. Translation: CASSQLAGPNYEQYF.